This T cell receptor (beta chain) stems from a study of blood T cell repertoires in COVID-19. Trimming removed 5 bases at V and 7 bases at J, with 15 bases between. The CDR3 runs to 14 residues. The V gene's germline CDR1 is SGHTA and CDR2 FQGTGA. How the authors handled the data: By means of reference gene primer amplification, nucleated cell counts were estimated. This table comes from immunoSEQ multiplex PCR, and its TCRdb copy is limited to in-frame clones, with some not included. V and J calls and clone size are as listed in that table; D and trimming were resolved from the DNA. This sample yields 100,000 or so clones, of which around 84% are seen a single time; roughly 17% belongs to the top ten.

The TCR comes from a woman between 55 and 75 years old with acute or convalescent COVID-19. Sequencing used peripheral blood. This chain connects TRBV7-3 to TRBJ2-1; D might be TRBD2 (5 bases). The CDR3 DNA sequence: TGTGCCAGCAGCCCCGGACCTAGAGGGAATGAGCAGTTCTTC. Its protein is CASSPGPRGNEQFF.